The rows below give T cell receptor beta chains drawn from one sample of a study of PD-1 blockade in classical Hodgkin lymphoma. Profiling relied on immunoSEQ multiplex PCR, and the TCRdb table lists in-frame clones only, not all of them. This sample has 35,000 to 45,000 clones, with about 90% found just once. The sequenced sample was peripheral blood mononuclear cells (PBMCs), obtained at baseline. These TCRs come from a human donor with classical Hodgkin lymphoma. Each CDR3 is given with its conserved first and last residue. Fields, in order: J gene, clone size, V gene, D gene, CDR3 DNA, CDR3 protein. A D gene is named only where the DNA matches it firmly. For some rows the clone size is stated as once, few or many, or as a class when expanded; others skip it.

TRBJ2-7 NA TRBV5-1 NA TGCGCCAGCAGGATGGGGGTAGCGGCTTCCTACGAGCAGTACTTC CASRMGVAASYEQYF
TRBJ1-2 NA TRBV5-4 NA TGTGCCAGCAGCTTCTCGGGGGGGGACTATGGCTACACCTTC CASSFSGGDYGYTF
TRBJ1-1 NA TRBV4-3 NA TGCGCCAGCAGCCAAGATATGGCGATTCCGAACACTGAAGCTTTCTTT CASSQDMAIPNTEAFF
TRBJ1-2 once TRBV27 NA TGTGCCAGCAAGGGGTCAGGGACGGGTGGCTACACCTTC CASKGSGTGGYTF
TRBJ1-2 medium-sized TRBV6-6 NA TGTGCCAGCTTACGTGATATGGGGGGCCTCTATGGCTACACCTTC CASLRDMGGLYGYTF
TRBJ1-3 NA TRBV7-2 NA TGTGCCAGCAGCTCCCAGGGCTTTGGAAACACCATATATTTT CASSSQGFGNTIYF
TRBJ2-5 NA TRBV29-1 NA TGCAGCGTTATCGGGGAAGAGACCCAGTACTTC CSVIGEETQYF
TRBJ2-5 NA TRBV4-1 TRBD2 TGCGCCAGCAGCCACCCCCCGGGACTAGCGGGGGGGCTTGAGACCCAGTACTTC CASSHPPGLAGGLETQYF
TRBJ2-3 NA TRBV11-2 TRBD2 TGTGCCAGCAGCTTCAGGGTGGGACTAGCGGGTAAAACAGATACGCAGTATTTT CASSFRVGLAGKTDTQYF
TRBJ1-4 NA TRBV25-1 NA TGTGCCAGCAGTGAGGCGGGGCGGGGGTCAACTAATGAAAAACTGTTTTTT CASSEAGRGSTNEKLFF
TRBJ1-1 NA TRBV19 NA TGTGCCAGTAGTAGTCCGACAGAGAACACTGAAGCTTTCTTT CASSSPTENTEAFF
TRBJ2-5 NA TRBV9 NA TGTGCCAGCAGCGTAGGGCCGGATCAAGAGACCCAGTACTTC CASSVGPDQETQYF
TRBJ2-1 NA TRBV7-9 TRBD2 TGTGCCAGCAGCTTACTAGCGGGAGTGGGCAATGAGCAGTTCTTC CASSLLAGVGNEQFF
TRBJ2-3 NA TRBV7-6 NA TGTGCCAGCAGCTTGCCCCAGCGGACAGATACGCAGTATTTT CASSLPQRTDTQYF
TRBJ2-7 NA TRBV6-5 TRBD1 TGTGCCAGCAGTTACGGGACAGTCTCCGAGCAGTACTTC CASSYGTVSEQYF
TRBJ2-2 once TRBV7-6 TRBD2 TGTGCCAGCAGCTTGGGAGTACTAGCGGGAGGGCCTTACACCGGGGAGCTGTTTTTT CASSLGVLAGGPYTGELFF
TRBJ2-3 NA TRBV5-4 TRBD2 TGTGCCAGCAGCTTGTCGGCGGGAGCCCGCACAGATACGCAGTATTTT CASSLSAGARTDTQYF
TRBJ2-3 NA TRBV30 NA TGTGCCTGGAGTGTACTGGGAGCAGATACGCAGTATTTT CAWSVLGADTQYF
TRBJ1-2 NA TRBV29-1 NA TGCAGCGTTGCCCTTGGGACCAGCTATGGCTACACCTTC CSVALGTSYGYTF
TRBJ2-1 NA TRBV19 TRBD1 TGTGCCAGTAGTATACATCCGGGACAGGGCTACAATGAGCAGTTCTTC CASSIHPGQGYNEQFF
TRBJ2-2 NA TRBV6-6 NA TGTGCCAGCAGTTATATCCCCTTGGGGGAGCTGTTTTTT CASSYIPLGELFF
TRBJ2-2 NA TRBV5-8 TRBD2 TGTGCCAGCAGCTTTTTGATCGGGACTAGCGCCAGCGGGGAGCTGTTTTTT CASSFLIGTSASGELFF
TRBJ2-5 NA TRBV30 NA TGTGCCTGGAGTGTAATCAGCTTTCCTACCACGTACTTC CAWSVISFPTTYF
TRBJ2-3 NA TRBV6-5 NA TGTGCCAGCAGACCAGAGGGTGGAGTAGATGCGCAGTATTTT CASRPEGGVDAQYF
TRBJ2-7 NA TRBV6-6 NA TGTGCCAGCAGTTACGGGCCGTCCTACGAGCAGTACTTC CASSYGPSYEQYF
TRBJ1-2 NA TRBV2 NA TGTGCCAGCAGTGAAGAAGAAGGGTATGGCTACACCTTC CASSEEEGYGYTF
TRBJ1-5 NA TRBV27 NA TGTGCCAGCAGCCAGGGATGGGGCAATCAGCCCCAGCATTTT CASSQGWGNQPQHF
TRBJ2-7 NA TRBV6-5 NA TGTGCCAGCAGTTACTCCGGCAGGGCTCGCGAGCAGTACTTC CASSYSGRAREQYF
TRBJ2-5 NA TRBV18 NA TGTGCCAGCTCATCTCAAGAGACCCAGTACTTC CASSSQETQYF